This is a list of T cell receptor beta chains from one sample in a study of blood T cell repertoires in COVID-19. Data came from immunoSEQ multiplex PCR; TCRdb stores just in-frame clones and leaves some out. The repertoire holds 85,000 or so clones, with about 95% as singletons. Sequenced: peripheral blood. These receptors were taken from a human donor with active COVID-19. The donor label of this sample is uncertain. Each CDR3 is given with its conserved first and last residue. D genes are given only for firm matches. Some rows mark clone size as missing; the rest say once, few, many or name a class of expanded clone.

TRBJ2-7 TRBV6-1 - - TGTGCCAGCAGTGAAGCCCAGGGGAAAAGGTACGAGCAGTACTTC CASSEAQGKRYEQYF
TRBJ1-6 TRBV27 - - TGTGCCAGCAGTTTCGGCAGGGGTGGCCTCTCCTATAATTCACCCCTCCACTTT CASSFGRGGLSYNSPLHF
TRBJ1-1 TRBV7-6 - TRBD1 TGTGCCAGCAGCTTAGGGACAGGTCGAGGGTCTGAAGCTTTCTTT CASSLGTGRGSEAFF
TRBJ2-5 TRBV29-1 - - TGCAGCCGGGGAGGTGGTGAGACCCAGTACTTC CSRGGGETQYF
TRBJ1-5 TRBV19 - - TGTGCCAGTAGTGTCGACAGTAATCAGCCCCAGCATTTT CASSVDSNQPQHF
TRBJ1-5 TRBV18 - TRBD1 TGTGCCAGCTCACCCGACAGGGTCGGAGATCAGCCCCAGCATTTT CASSPDRVGDQPQHF
TRBJ2-1 TRBV6-1 - TRBD2 TGTGCCAGCAGTGAATCCGGACTAGCCGGGTTCTTC CASSESGLAGFF
TRBJ2-5 TRBV10-3 - - TGTGCCATCAGTGAGGGGGCGGAGACCCAGTACTTC CAISEGAETQYF
TRBJ1-2 TRBV4-3 - TRBD1 TGCGCCAGCAGCCAAGAAGACAGGGACAACTATGGCTACACCTTC CASSQEDRDNYGYTF
TRBJ2-7 TRBV4-1 - TRBD1 TGCGCCAGCAGCCAGGTACAGGGGGCGCTCGGGCAGTACTTC CASSQVQGALGQYF
TRBJ1-4 TRBV5-1 - - TGCGCCAGCAGCGCCGAACAGAGGCAGGGCAAAAAACTGTTTTTT CASSAEQRQGKKLFF
TRBJ1-4 TRBV27 - - TGTGCCAGCAGTTTATCGTTACGTGCGGCGCGTGAAAAACTGTTTTTT CASSLSLRAAREKLFF
TRBJ2-5 TRBV7-2 - TRBD2 TGTGCCAGCAGCGCTTCGAGCGGGACGGGGACCCAGTACTTC CASSASSGTGTQYF
TRBJ2-7 TRBV4-1 - TRBD2 TGCGCCAGCAGCCAAGTAGGAGCGGGAGTTTACGAGCAGTACTTC CASSQVGAGVYEQYF
TRBJ2-7 TRBV15 once TRBD1 TGTGCCACCAGCGGACAGGACGGCTACGAGCAGTACTTC CATSGQDGYEQYF
TRBJ2-3 TRBV7-9 - TRBD2 TGTGCCAGCAGTTACGGGACTAGCGGCACAGATACGCAGTATTTT CASSYGTSGTDTQYF
TRBJ2-5 TRBV27 - - TGTGCCAGCAGCCCGCGGCCTAGAGAGACCCAGTACTTC CASSPRPRETQYF
TRBJ1-5 TRBV6-2/TRBV6-3 few TRBD1 TGTGCCAGCAGCTTTCTCGCAGGGGGCGGTCAGCCCCAGCATTTT CASSFLAGGGQPQHF
TRBJ1-2 TRBV5-1 - - TGCGCCAGCAGTCCCACTTCAATGTTAGCTTTAAACTATGGCTACACCTTC CASSPTSMLALNYGYTF
TRBJ2-7 TRBV29-1 - - TGCAGCGGTAAGGGACTGGCCTACGAGCAGTACTTC CSGKGLAYEQYF
TRBJ2-7 TRBV2 - TRBD2 TGTGCCAGCACTAGCGGACTCTCCTACGAGCAGTACTTC CASTSGLSYEQYF
TRBJ1-2 TRBV5-1 - TRBD1 TGCGCCAGCAGCGAGGGGGCGATCTATGGCTACACCTTC CASSEGAIYGYTF
TRBJ1-5 TRBV5-1 - - TGCGCCAGCAGCTTAGGGGACAATCAGCCCCAGCATTTT CASSLGDNQPQHF
TRBJ1-2 TRBV12-3/TRBV12-4 - - TGTGCCAGCACCCGGTCAGGGCTCTATGGCTACACCTTC CASTRSGLYGYTF
TRBJ2-7 TRBV2 - TRBD2 TGTGCCAGCATAAGGGCGGGAGCCTACGAGCAGTACTTC CASIRAGAYEQYF
TRBJ2-7 TRBV15 - - TGTGCCACCAGCAGACTGGACACACGTGACTACGAGCAGTACTTC CATSRLDTRDYEQYF
TRBJ2-2 TRBV19 - TRBD2 TGTGCCAGTAGTATGACTAGCGGGAGTGTCACCGGGGAGCTGTTTTTT CASSMTSGSVTGELFF
TRBJ2-5 TRBV9 - TRBD1 TGTGCCAGCAGAGGGACAGGGCAAGAGACCCAGTACTTC CASRGTGQETQYF
TRBJ2-3 TRBV25-1 - - TGTGCCAGCAATTTCGGGGGAATCACAGATACGCAGTATTTT CASNFGGITDTQYF
TRBJ1-3 TRBV5-1 - - TGCGCCAGCAGCTTGGAGCACAGCTACTCTGGAAACACCATATATTTT CASSLEHSYSGNTIYF
TRBJ1-1 TRBV7-2 - - TGTGCCAGCAGCTCCAGGGGTAATTTGAACACTGAAGCTTTCTTT CASSSRGNLNTEAFF
TRBJ2-1 TRBV3-1/TRBV3-2 - TRBD2 TGTGCCAGCAGCCAAGAGGGATGGACTAGCGGGAGGATCAGCTCCTACAATGAGCAGTTCTTC CASSQEGWTSGRISSYNEQFF
TRBJ2-7 TRBV3-1/TRBV3-2 - - TGTGCCAGCAGCCAGGCCCCAATTAATTACGAGCAGTACTTC CASSQAPINYEQYF
TRBJ1-6 TRBV18 - TRBD1 TGTGCCAGCTCGCGACGGACAGGGGAGAATTCACCCCTCCACTTT CASSRRTGENSPLHF
TRBJ1-2 TRBV6-5 once TRBD1 TGTGCCAGCAGCCTCCGGACAGGTCAACGCTACACCTTC CASSLRTGQRYTF
TRBJ1-4 TRBV28 - - TGTGCCAGCACCCAATTGAGGGGGACGCGCCGTGAAAAACTGTTTTTT CASTQLRGTRREKLFF
TRBJ2-1 TRBV10-3 - TRBD1 TGTGCCATTACCCAGGGACAGAACAATGAGCAGTTCTTC CAITQGQNNEQFF
TRBJ2-7 TRBV11-2 - TRBD1 TGTGCCAGCAGACGGGACAGGGGAGATCGGGGTTCCTCCTACGAGCAGTACTTC CASRRDRGDRGSSYEQYF
TRBJ2-7 TRBV14 - TRBD1 TGTGCCAGCAGCCAGCGGACAGGGTGGGACTACGAGCAGTACTTC CASSQRTGWDYEQYF
TRBJ1-1 TRBV14 few - TGTGCCAGCAGCCAAGTTATAGGGGCCACTGAAGCTTTCTTT CASSQVIGATEAFF
TRBJ2-5 TRBV15 - TRBD2 TGTGCCACCAGCAGAGGGCTAGCGGGGGGCCTACCAACGAAGACCCAGTACTTC CATSRGLAGGLPTKTQYF
TRBJ2-7 TRBV11-2 few - TGTGCCAGCAGCTGGGACACCGCAGGCGAGCAGTACTTC CASSWDTAGEQYF
TRBJ2-1 TRBV3-1/TRBV3-2 - - TGTGCCAGCAGCTACTTGGGCCAAAACCTTTTACAGTTCTTC CASSYLGQNLLQFF
TRBJ2-7 TRBV28 - TRBD2 TGTGCCAGCAGTCCGGGACTAGCGGGGGCGTACGAGCAGTACTTC CASSPGLAGAYEQYF
TRBJ2-7 TRBV6-2/TRBV6-3 - - TGTGCCAGCAGCCCGTGGGGCAGGGGCCGTCGTGAGCAGTACTTC CASSPWGRGRREQYF
TRBJ1-3 TRBV28 - - TGTGCCAGCAGTTTAGCACATATCTCTGGAAACACCATATATTTT CASSLAHISGNTIYF
TRBJ1-1 TRBV29-1 - - TGCAGCGTATTCCGGGGAGAAGCTTTCTTT CSVFRGEAFF
TRBJ2-2 TRBV7-7 - - TGTGCTAGCAGTTCAGGAACGGGGGAGCTGTTTTTT CASSSGTGELFF
TRBJ1-1 TRBV6-7 - - TGTGCCAGCAGTTACTTGTTCCGGGGGCCGGGGGGTGGCACTGAAGCTTTCTTT CASSYLFRGPGGGTEAFF
TRBJ2-5 TRBV11-2 - - TGTGCCAGCAGCTTAGAAGCCGATTGGAGGGCCCAGTACTTC CASSLEADWRAQYF
TRBJ2-3 TRBV29-1 - - TGCAGCGTTGAAGGGGGCGGCACAGATACGCAGTATTTT CSVEGGGTDTQYF
TRBJ2-1 TRBV14 - TRBD2 TGTGCCAGCAGCCAAGGGGGGGGACTCACGCAGTTCTTC CASSQGGGLTQFF
TRBJ1-4 TRBV5-4 once TRBD1 TGTGCCAGCAGCTCGAAGACAGGGGGCTCAAATGAAAAACTGTTTTTT CASSSKTGGSNEKLFF
TRBJ2-1 TRBV5-4 - TRBD2 TGTGCCAGCAGCTTGGGAGGTGCTAGCGGGAGAATCGGTACAGGGGAGCAGTTCTTC CASSLGGASGRIGTGEQFF
TRBJ1-5 TRBV18 - - TGTGCCAGCTCACCAGGTGACTATCAGCCCCAGCATTTT CASSPGDYQPQHF
TRBJ2-5 TRBV10-3 - - TGTGCCATCAGAGACTCACAAGAGACCCAGTACTTC CAIRDSQETQYF
TRBJ2-5 TRBV2 - TRBD2 TGTGCCAGCAGTGAATCTAGCGGGCAAGAGACCCAGTACTTC CASSESSGQETQYF